This T cell receptor (beta chain) is drawn from a study of shared T cell receptors in the human thymus. Method: immunoSEQ multiplex PCR; TCRdb's copy keeps in-frame clones and lacks some. The table includes 500,000 to 850,000 clones, around 87% detected once. The CDR3 is 14 amino acids. Germline V gene sequence: CDR1 SGHRS, CDR2 YFSETQ. A word on this clone: One junction end disagrees with the germline gene, perhaps due to a read error.

These same data were also listed under a study on human thymus T cells. From that paper: Donation was from healthy Finnish infants who were having corrective surgery that addressed congenital heart defects. In corrective heart surgery, resections were taken, and these provided the thymus tissue. It looked as if thymic and blood repertoires used V and J genes in a biased way. Highly overlapping thymic repertoires in unrelated individuals were reported by related research.

The sample comprised thymocytes. The chain recombines TRBV5-1 with TRBJ1-1; D may be TRBD1 (6 bases). The TCR was taken from a boy younger than two with a congenital heart defect. CDR3: CASSLHFRTAEGFF. CDR3 coding DNA: TGCGCCAGCAGCTTGCACTTTCGGACAGCCGAAGGTTTCTTT.